Below are 26 T cell receptor beta chains sequenced from a single sample in a study of OX40 agonist ivuxolimab in advanced cancers. Library preparation employed the immunoSEQ multiplex PCR assay. Drawn from immuneACCESS, this table holds only the in-frame rearrangements with V and J called that TCRdb kept. Clones are partly lost; checked studies trace under half to an unresolved V gene and leave the rest unexplained. The table for this sample lists about 80,000 clones; approximately 90% of them were counted only once. Of the sample, approximately 8.6% falls within the top ten clones. Sample: CD4+ or CD8+ T cells sorted from blood, taken in a trial of the OX40 agonist ivuxolimab. These TCRs come from an adult with an advanced solid tumor such as melanoma, head and neck, liver or kidney cancer.

The rearrangement links TRBV2 to TRBJ1-4; D gene ambiguous. The V gene lost 3 bases and the J gene lost 8 bases, with 13 bases spanning the gap. This CDR3 region has 14 residues. Germline V lookup: CDR1 SNHLY, CDR2 FYNNEI. CDR3 DNA sequence: TGTGCCAGCAGTGATCCGGGTGCTGAGGAAAAACTGTTTTTT. Translation gives CASSDPGAEEKLFF.

The gene calls are TRBV4-1 and TRBJ1-6; 7 bases agree with TRBD1. From germline, CDR1 is MGHRA and CDR2 YSYEKL. This CDR3 region has 16 residues. Losses at the gene ends were 0 bases for V and 4 bases for J; bases not matched to a gene: 3. CDR3 nucleotide sequence: TGCGCCAGCAGCCAAGAGCCAGGGGGTTATAATTCACCCCTCCACTTT. This codes for CASSQEPGGYNSPLHF.

The V gene is TRBV4-1, the J gene TRBJ2-1, with 9 bases identical to TRBD1. The ends lost 1 base at V and 8 bases at J; junction bases unmatched: 6. This CDR3 contains 15 residues. Germline values: CDR1 MGHRA, CDR2 YSYEKL. This chain's CDR3 is CASSQGDREVDEQFF. Here the CDR3 DNA reads TGCGCCAGCAGCCAAGGGGACAGGGAGGTGGATGAGCAGTTCTTC.

The V call is TRBV7-2, the J call TRBJ1-2, with D unclear. The CDR3 totals 15 residues. The V end lost 1 base, the J end lost 1 base, and 10 bases lay between the germline ends. Germline values: CDR1 SGHTA, CDR2 FQGNSA. CDR3: CASSLGPEDNYGYTF. DNA of the CDR3: TGTGCCAGCAGCTTAGGCCCGGAGGATAACTATGGCTACACCTTC. Filled out from reference TRBV7-2 and TRBJ1-2, the complete variable domain reads GAGVSQSPSNKVTEKGKDVELRCDPISGHTALYWYRQSLGQGLEFLIYFQGNSAPDKSGLPSDRFSAERTGGSVSTLTIQRTQQEDSAVYLCASSLGPEDNYGYTFGSGTRLTVV.

The V gene is TRBV5-1, the J gene TRBJ2-2; possible D gene TRBD1, 7 bases. Germline lookup yields CDR1 SGHRS and CDR2 YFSETQ. V lost 4 bases, J lost 6 bases, and 22 bases lay in between. CDR3 length: 17 residues. In DNA form, the CDR3 reads TGCGCCAGCAGCCACCCAACAGGGGAGGTTGATTCCGGGGAGCTGTTTTTT. Its translation is CASSHPTGEVDSGELFF.

The genes are TRBV7-9 and TRBJ2-7; the D is unclear. Trimming took off 4 bases at V and 0 bases at J, with 13 bases between the two ends. CDR3 length: 15 residues. Germline-derived CDR1 and CDR2 are SEHNR and FQNEAQ (reference sequence). The CDR3 spells CASSSPEVTSYEQYF. The CDR3 nucleotides read TGTGCCAGCAGCTCCCCCGAGGTGACCTCCTACGAGCAGTACTTC. Based on the CDR3 plus reference TRBV7-9 and TRBJ2-7, the full variable domain is DTGVSQNPRHKITKRGQNVTFRCDPISEHNRLYWYRQTLGQGPEFLTYFQNEAQLEKSRLLSDRFSAERPKGSFSTLEIQRTEQGDSAMYLCASSSPEVTSYEQYFGPGTRLTVT.

This clone was counted once. The V gene is TRBV12-2, the J gene TRBJ2-5; TRBD2 is the table's D call and was not checked against the DNA. TRBV12-2 is termed a pseudogene. The CDR3 has 16 amino acids. CDR3 bases: TGTGCAAGTCGCTTAACTTGGGGACTCCATCAAGAGACCCAGTACTTC. Translating gives CASRLTWGLHQETQYF.

This chain connects TRBV5-1 to TRBJ2-5; TRBD2 agrees at 9 bases. Germline CDR1 reads SGHRS; CDR2 reads YFSETQ. The CDR3 is made up of 16 amino acids. With 2 bases clipped from V and 4 bases from J, the junction kept 9 bases outside the gene matches. In DNA, the CDR3 is TGCGCCAGCAGCTTTCGCGGGGGGGAGGTCTTAGAGACCCAGTACTTC. This translates into CASSFRGGEVLETQYF.

V and J are TRBV9 and TRBJ1-1; TRBD1 might be the D (6 bases). V shed 3 bases and J shed 4 bases, with 13 bases lying between them. Per germline, CDR1 SGDLS and CDR2 YYNGEE. The CDR3 consists of 14 residues. The CDR3 loop reads CASSETGIGTEAFF. DNA for the CDR3: TGTGCCAGCAGCGAAACAGGGATCGGCACTGAAGCTTTCTTT.

The chain uses TRBV7-8 and TRBJ2-5, with D tentatively TRBD2 (5 bases). This CDR3 has 13 residues. V was clipped by 2 bases and J by 4 bases, with 8 bases between them. The germline V gene encodes CDR1 SGHVS and CDR2 FQNEAQ. Here the CDR3 DNA reads TGTGCCAGCAGCTTATATGCGGGAGAGACCCAGTACTTC. Amino acids: CASSLYAGETQYF.

The gene calls are TRBV6-5 and TRBJ2-7; D might be TRBD1 (6 bases). This CDR3 is 13 amino acids long. Trimming shortened V by 1 base and J by 5 bases, and 9 bases separated the two germline ends. The germline gives CDR1 MNHEY, CDR2 SVGAGI. CDR3 DNA: TGTGCCAGCAGTTACTTCAGGGGACACGAGCAGTACTTC. As protein: CASSYFRGHEQYF.

There are many counts of this clone. The chain carries TRBV9 and TRBJ2-7; 8 bases line up with TRBD1. Germline V gene sequence: CDR1 SGDLS, CDR2 YYNGEE. The trim removed 0 bases at V and 5 bases at J, leaving 4 bases unmatched. This CDR3 has 14 amino acids. CDR3 region: CASSVGTGINEQYF. For the CDR3, the DNA is TGTGCCAGCAGCGTAGGGACAGGGATCAACGAGCAGTACTTC.

This chain links TRBV7-3 with TRBJ2-1; unclear D gene. Germline V gene data show CDR1 as SGHTA and CDR2 as FQGTGA. This CDR3 contains 15 residues. The V gene lost 8 bases and the J gene lost 6 bases, with 20 bases spanning the gap. The CDR3: CASAKGLNPGNEQFF. DNA of the CDR3: TGTGCCAGCGCGAAGGGTTTAAATCCGGGCAATGAGCAGTTCTTC.

This clone was recorded only once. This chain joins TRBV10-3 and TRBJ2-7; D gene ambiguous. The CDR3 is made up of 13 amino acids. CDR1 ENHRY and CDR2 SYGVKD come from the germline V gene. V dropped 6 bases and J dropped 5 bases, with 14 bases sitting between them. The CDR3 DNA sequence: TGTGCCATCAGCCCGAACATAGGTAACGAGCAGTACTTC. Translation gives CAISPNIGNEQYF.

This clone appeared a single time. The chain carries TRBV5-6 and TRBJ2-1; 8 nucleotides line up with TRBD2. The germline CDR1 and CDR2 sequences are SGHDT and YYEEEE. The CDR3 runs to 15 residues. Trimming took 6 bases from V and 9 from J; bases not matched to a gene: 14. CDR3 protein: CASIRSQRGLFEQFF. The CDR3 nucleotides read TGTGCCAGCATTCGTTCTCAGCGGGGGCTCTTTGAGCAGTTCTTC.

V is TRBV6-6 and J is TRBJ2-7; TRBD1 matches 9 bases. The CDR3 is made up of 13 amino acids. The ends lost 6 bases at V and 2 bases at J; junction bases unmatched: 2. Germline V gene data show CDR1 as MNHNY and CDR2 as SVGAGI (reference sequence). The CDR3 bases are TGTGCCAGCAGGAGGACAGGGGCCTACGAGCAGTACTTC. Translated, it gives CASRRTGAYEQYF.

The rearrangement joins TRBV7-8 to TRBJ2-2; 8 bases line up with TRBD2. Germline CDR1 reads SGHVS; CDR2 reads FQNEAQ. The V segment lost 5 bases and the J segment 11 bases; nucleotides outside the gene matches: 7. The CDR3 has 13 residues. DNA for the CDR3: TGTGCCAGCAGCGTAGGGACTAGTGGAGAGCTGTTTTTT. Amino acids: CASSVGTSGELFF.

The chain is built from TRBV6-5 and TRBJ2-6, with D perhaps being TRBD1 or TRBD2 (5 bases each). Germline V gene data show CDR1 as MNHEY and CDR2 as SVGAGI. Trimming cost V 8 bases and J 0 bases, with 8 bases left between them. This CDR3 has 14 residues. The CDR3 coding sequence is TGTGCCAGCGGGGGAGCCTCTGGGGCCAACGTCCTGACTTTC. Translation gives CASGGASGANVLTF.

The rearrangement joins TRBV9 to TRBJ2-2; D unclear. CDR3 length equals 15 residues. The V gene lost 0 bases and the J gene lost 0 bases, with 6 bases spanning the gap. Germline CDR1 reads SGDLS; CDR2 reads YYNGEE. CDR3 in DNA: TGTGCCAGCAGCGTAGCCGCGGCGAACACCGGGGAGCTGTTTTTT. Its protein is CASSVAAANTGELFF.

This clone showed up just a few times. The chain has TRBV10-3 and TRBJ2-3; possible D gene TRBD2, 5 bases. This CDR3 has 15 residues. The germline V and J ends were trimmed by 3 bases and 3 bases, with 13 bases remaining between them. Germline CDR1 is ENHRY and CDR2 is SYGVKD. The CDR3: CAISDVLRRTDTQYF. The CDR3 DNA reads as TGTGCCATCAGTGACGTCTTGAGGAGGACAGATACGCAGTATTTT.

V is TRBV5-4 and J is TRBJ2-7; D call uncertain. Germline V gives CDR1 SGHNT, CDR2 YYREEE (reference sequence). The CDR3 covers 13 residues. Trimming cost V 2 bases and J 2 bases, with 8 bases left between them. CDR3 nucleotide sequence: TGTGCCAGCAGCTTCTTAGGGACCTACGAGCAGTACTTC. Its translation is CASSFLGTYEQYF.

This chain joins TRBV2 and TRBJ1-2, with D unclear. V lost 9 bases, J lost 2 bases, and 7 bases lay in between. The CDR3 totals 11 residues. Germline V CDR1 and CDR2: SNHLY, FYNNEI. The CDR3 DNA reads TGTGCCAGTACGGTCAACTATGGCTACACCTTC. Translating gives CASTVNYGYTF.

This sequence joins TRBV18 and TRBJ2-7; maybe TRBD2 (6 bases). This CDR3 has 14 amino acids. Between the trimmed V and J ends, which lost 2 bases and 3 bases, there was a span of 11 bases. Germline-derived CDR1 and CDR2 are KGHSH and LQKENI. The CDR3 DNA follows: TGTGCCAGCTCACCAGCGGGATTGATCTACGAGCAGTACTTC. Its protein is CASSPAGLIYEQYF.

This clone was seen only once. The chain couples TRBV7-8 to TRBJ2-7, with D possibly TRBD2 on 5 matching bases. CDR1 and CDR2 (germline): SGHVS, FQNEAQ. This CDR3 spans 14 amino acids. Trimming cost V 3 bases and J 3 bases, with 12 bases left between them. CDR3 DNA sequence: TGTGCCAGCAGCTTCCTCCGGGAAAACTACGAGCAGTACTTC. Translation gives CASSFLRENYEQYF.

The V call is TRBV4-2, the J call TRBJ2-7; a possible D gene is TRBD2 (6 bases). Per the germline V gene, CDR1 is LGHNA and CDR2 is YNFKEQ. With 4 bases removed from V and 0 bases from J, the gap between germline ends came to 10 bases. The CDR3 is 14 amino acids. CDR3 sequence reads: CASSPSGVSYEQYF. The CDR3 coding sequence is TGTGCCAGCAGCCCCTCGGGGGTCTCCTACGAGCAGTACTTC.

V is TRBV4-1 and J is TRBJ1-2, with D unclear. CDR1 and CDR2 (germline): MGHRA, YSYEKL. The CDR3 extends over 14 amino acids. V dropped 4 bases and J dropped 7 bases, with 16 bases sitting between them. The CDR3 nucleotides are TGCGCCAGCAGCCCAAGTTCCTTGGGTCGTGGCTACACCTTC. Translated, it gives CASSPSSLGRGYTF.